The clone carrying this TCR beta chain was seen at least ten times. Trimming cost V 4 bases and J 8 bases; bases outside gene matches: 11. Germline-derived CDR1 and CDR2 are MDHEN and SYDVKM. This CDR3 is built from 15 residues. The data derive from a study of regulatory T cells in long-lasting Graves disease. CDR3 regions were amplified by Arm-PCR using iRepertoire HTBI primers to build TCR beta libraries. TCRdb redid the calling of the multiplex PCR reads with MiXCR, one entry per CDR3 protein. This table has a few hundred thousand distinct CDR3 sequences, approximately 25% appearing once. The time point here: persistent/refractory GD, antithyroid drugs over 5 years with positive TRAb. Following extraction of RNA from PBMCs, that RNA was used to make the TCR library.

This sequence originates from a woman in her 40s with Graves disease. The V gene is TRBV28, the J gene TRBJ1-2; 9 bases match TRBD1. The sample consisted of peripheral blood mononuclear cells (PBMCs), taken when the disease was refractory, from a patient treated with antithyroid drugs. In nucleotides, the CDR3 is TGTGCCAGCAGTTCTTACAGGGGGCTGTGGGAGGGCTACACCTTC. Its protein product is CASSSYRGLWEGYTF.